These 17 T cell receptor beta chains were all obtained from the same sample, sequenced in a study of blood T cells in healthy people across ages. Primers used in a second PCR of roughly 7 to 12 cycles were a sample-barcoded 5' primer and a J-beta primer mix. Each CDR3 protein gets one entry after TCRdb re-called the 5' RACE reads with MiXCR. The repertoire includes roughly 1,700,000 distinct CDR3 sequences, about 30% of them detected once, and roughly 8.2% sits in the top ten. Sequencing was carried out using blood. The receptors stem from a woman aged 25 to 45 in good health.

The V gene is TRBV3-1, the J gene TRBJ1-2; maybe TRBD1 (6 bases). The CDR3 contains 15 residues. CDR1 and CDR2 (germline): LGHDT, YNNKEL (reference sequence). V was pared by 1 base and J by 5 bases, with 14 bases between. The DNA of the CDR3 is TGTGCCAGCAGCCAAGGAGCAGGGGCCCAATATGGCTACACCTTC. Translated: CASSQGAGAQYGYTF.

The genes are TRBV29-1 and TRBJ1-1, with D possibly being TRBD1 (5 bases). Germline lookup yields CDR1 SQVTM and CDR2 ANQGSEA. The CDR3 length is 12 residues. Trimming pared 1 base from V and 6 bases from J, leaving 9 bases between. DNA of the CDR3: TGCAGCGTTGAAGCAGGGACCCCTGAAGCTTTCTTT. Protein product: CSVEAGTPEAFF.

The J gene is TRBJ2-3, the V gene TRBV5-6; unclear D gene. The V end lost 2 bases, the J end lost 1 base, and 11 bases lay between the germline ends. The CDR3 is made up of 15 amino acids. Per the germline V gene, CDR1 is SGHDT and CDR2 is YYEEEE. The CDR3, as DNA: TGTGCCAGCAGCTTCCCGCAGGCTGGCACAGATACGCAGTATTTT. Its translation: CASSFPQAGTDTQYF. Based on the CDR3 plus reference TRBV5-6 and TRBJ2-3, the full variable domain is DAGVTQSPTHLIKTRGQQVTLRCSPKSGHDTVSWYQQALGQGPQFIFQYYEEEERQRGNFPDRFSGHQFPNYSSELNVNALLLGDSALYLCASSFPQAGTDTQYFGPGTRLTVL.

The table lists this clonotype with many counts. This chain connects TRBV9 to TRBJ2-7; D unclear. Between the trimmed V and J ends, which lost 0 bases and 2 bases, there was a span of 9 bases. This CDR3 region has 14 residues. The germline V gene has CDR1 SGDLS and CDR2 YYNGEE. CDR3 amino acids: CASSVEDGPYEQYF. CDR3 nucleotide sequence: TGTGCCAGCAGCGTAGAGGACGGTCCCTACGAGCAGTACTTC.

Comments on this clonotype: This could be a read error, since a much larger clone is one nucleotide away. The chain joins TRBV7-9 to TRBJ2-5; TRBD2 matches at 7 bases. The CDR3 runs to 14 residues. Germline V gene sequence: CDR1 SEHNR, CDR2 FQNEAQ (reference sequence). The CDR3 bases are TGTGCCAACAGCTACCCTAGCGGACAAGAGACCCAGTACTTC. Translating gives CANSYPSGQETQYF. The whole variable domain, remainder taken from reference TRBV7-9 and TRBJ2-5, is DTGVSQNPRHKITKRGQNVTFRCDPISEHNRLYWYRQTLGQGPEFLTYFQNEAQLEKSRLLSDRFSAERPKGSFSTLEIQRTEQGDSAMYLCANSYPSGQETQYFGPGTRLLVL.

Only a few counts were recorded for this clonotype. This rearrangement joins TRBV5-1 to TRBJ2-3; 9 bases are a match to TRBD2. Trimming removed 0 bases from V and 2 bases from J; junction bases left unmatched: 4. The germline V gene has CDR1 SGHRS and CDR2 YFSETQ. CDR3 length equals 16 residues. The CDR3 sequence is CASSLGTSENTDTQYF. For the CDR3, the DNA is TGCGCCAGCAGCTTGGGGACTAGCGAGAACACAGATACGCAGTATTTT.

The chain is built from TRBV20-1 and TRBJ1-2; D perhaps matches TRBD1 (5 bases). Germline loops: CDR1 DFQATT, CDR2 SNEGSKA (reference sequence). CDR3 length: 13 residues. V lost 5 bases and J lost 8, with 18 bases in between. As DNA, the CDR3 is TGCAGTGCTGCCCCGCCCGGGACCAGCGGCTACACCTTC. Translating it yields CSAAPPGTSGYTF.

The genes are TRBV4-1 and TRBJ2-1, with 7 bases matching TRBD2. Unmatched junction bases numbered 8, after V lost 1 base and J lost 8 bases. The CDR3 spans 15 residues. Germline V gene data show CDR1 as MGHRA and CDR2 as YSYEKL. The chain's CDR3 is CASSQGAGRLDEQFF. The CDR3 DNA reads as TGCGCCAGCAGCCAAGGAGCGGGGAGATTGGATGAGCAGTTCTTC.

Points on this clonotype: At one of its ends the junction is not consistent with the germline gene, which may arise from a read error. The chain joins TRBV29-1 to TRBJ2-1; tentative D call: TRBD1 (6 bases). The germline V gene has CDR1 SQVTM and CDR2 ANQGSEA. This CDR3 region has 12 residues. CDR3 loop: CSVGRAGETQFF. CDR3 sequence (DNA): TGTAGCGTTGGAAGGGCAGGGGAGACCCAGTTCTTC.

There are a few counts of this clonotype. The chain recombines TRBV20-1 with TRBJ2-3, with D perhaps assigned TRBD1 or TRBD2 (5 bases each). The CDR3 runs 14 residues. V was cut by 0 bases and J by 4 bases, with 11 bases left in between. The germline V gene has CDR1 DFQATT and CDR2 SNEGSKA (reference sequence). The chain's CDR3 is CSARDRRGADTQYF. The CDR3 nucleotides read TGCAGTGCTAGAGATCGCCGGGGCGCAGATACGCAGTATTTT.

As to this clonotype: A read error may produce the germline difference seen at one junction end. The CDR3 region has the DNA TGTGTCACCAGTGATCCGGGACAGGGGAACAATGAGAAGTTCTTC. Translating gives CVTSDPGQGNNEKFF. V gene TRBV24-1 combines with J gene TRBJ2-1, with 10 bases identical to TRBD1. Looked up from germline, CDR1 is KGHDR and CDR2 is SFDVKD. This CDR3 is built from 15 residues.

This clonotype was seen at least ten times. The V call is TRBV20-1, the J call TRBJ2-7; 10 nucleotides agree with TRBD2. With 5 bases clipped from V and 0 bases from J, the junction kept 4 bases outside the gene matches. From germline, CDR1 is DFQATT and CDR2 SNEGSKA (reference sequence). This CDR3 comprises 14 residues. The CDR3 region is CSASRLAGSYEQYF. In nucleotides, the CDR3 is TGCAGTGCTTCTAGACTAGCGGGCTCCTACGAGCAGTACTTC.

This clonotype was counted a few times. V is TRBV6-2 or TRBV6-3 and J is TRBJ1-5, with D possibly matching TRBD1 (5 bases). The germline V gene has CDR1 MNHEY and CDR2 SVGEGT. The CDR3 extends over 15 amino acids. Deletions cut 3 bases from V and 5 bases from J, with 14 bases between. For the CDR3, the DNA is TGTGCCAGCAGTTATTCAGGGACCGACGATCAGCCCCAGCATTTT. Translated: CASSYSGTDDQPQHF.

The chain joins TRBV27 to TRBJ1-4; weak D call: TRBD1 (5 bases). CDR1 is MNHEY and CDR2 is SMNVEV in the germline V gene (reference sequence). Trimming removed 8 bases at V and 7 bases at J, with 17 bases between. CDR3 size: 14 residues. CDR3 residues: CASGGPRGPEKLFF. Here the CDR3 DNA reads TGTGCCAGCGGGGGACCACGGGGCCCTGAAAAACTGTTTTTT.

This chain uses TRBV20-1 with TRBJ2-7; 9 bases agree with TRBD2. The CDR3 has 15 residues. Germline loops: CDR1 DFQATT, CDR2 SNEGSKA (reference sequence). V dropped 6 bases and J dropped 4; count of bases not matched to a gene: 13. The CDR3 sequence is CSAQYGLAGRYEQYF. The DNA of the CDR3 is TGCAGTGCGCAGTATGGGCTAGCGGGGAGGTACGAGCAGTACTTC.

This clonotype has a handful of counts. The chain links TRBV12-3 or TRBV12-4 to TRBJ1-1; TRBD1 might be the D (5 bases). There are 13 residues in the CDR3. Trimming removed 4 bases at V and 11 bases at J, with 17 bases between. CDR3 in DNA: TGTGCCAGCAGTTGGGACGGATCTTCAGGGGCTTTCTTT. Its protein product is CASSWDGSSGAFF.

The V call is TRBV20-1, the J call TRBJ1-1; 11 bases are a match to TRBD1. Trimming cost V 5 bases and J 3 bases; bases outside gene matches: 8. CDR1 DFQATT and CDR2 SNEGSKA come from the germline V gene (reference sequence). This CDR3 contains 15 residues. CDR3 sequence reads: CSAHTGTGGDTEAFF. CDR3 nucleotides: TGCAGTGCTCATACCGGGACAGGGGGGGACACTGAAGCTTTCTTT.